This TCR beta chain stems from a study of blood T cell repertoires in COVID-19. Study details: COVID-19 samples from acute and convalescent phases originated in the United States, Italy and Spain. Sample material is recorded as cDNA or gDNA derived from T cells, B-cell-depleted T cells, or PBMCs.

Source study methods: Reference gene primers were amplified, and this amplification served to estimate nucleated cell counts. TCRdb's copy holds only in-frame clones and misses some; the assay was immunoSEQ multiplex PCR. D and trimming were read from the DNA, whereas the V and J calls and clone size are those reported in that table. This table holds some 130,000 clones, about 86% found once. Germline V gene sequence: CDR1 MNHNS, CDR2 SASEGT. Trimming took off 2 bases at V and 6 bases at J, with 5 bases between the two ends. The CDR3 extends over 13 amino acids. The specimen was peripheral blood. This receptor was identified in a woman between 50 and 59 years old with acute or convalescent COVID-19. The chain couples TRBV6-1 to TRBJ1-6; D is uncertain. The CDR3 coding sequence is TGTGCCAGCAGTGAACTCCCTAATTCACCCCTCCACTTT. Its translation is CASSELPNSPLHF.